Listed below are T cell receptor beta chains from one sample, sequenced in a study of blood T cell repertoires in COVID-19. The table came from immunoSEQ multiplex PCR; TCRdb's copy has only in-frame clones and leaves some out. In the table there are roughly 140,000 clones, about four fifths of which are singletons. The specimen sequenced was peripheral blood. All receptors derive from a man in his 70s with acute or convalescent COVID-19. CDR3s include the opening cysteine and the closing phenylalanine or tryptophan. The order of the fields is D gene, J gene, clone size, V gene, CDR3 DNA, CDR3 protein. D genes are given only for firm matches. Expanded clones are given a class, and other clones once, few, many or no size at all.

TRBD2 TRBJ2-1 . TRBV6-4 TGTGCCAGCAGTCAGGGACTAGCACTTCACAATGAGCAGTTCTTC CASSQGLALHNEQFF
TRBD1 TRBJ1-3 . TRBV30 TGTGCCTGGAGTAGGTCCCGGACAGGGGCGGGAAACACCATATATTTT CAWSRSRTGAGNTIYF
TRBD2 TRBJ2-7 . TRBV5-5 TGTGCCAGCAGCTTGGCCTGGACGGGACTAGCGGGAGGGCATGAGCAGTACTTC CASSLAWTGLAGGHEQYF
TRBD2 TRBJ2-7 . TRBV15 TGTGCCACCAGCAGACTAGCGGGAGTTTACGAGCAGTACTTC CATSRLAGVYEQYF
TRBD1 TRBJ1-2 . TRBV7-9 TGTGCCAGCAGCTTAGCAGGGGACAGGGGAGGAAATGGCTACACCTTC CASSLAGDRGGNGYTF
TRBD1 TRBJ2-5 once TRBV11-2 TGTGCCAGCAGCTCCCGGGACAGGGGACACCAAGAGACCCAGTACTTC CASSSRDRGHQETQYF
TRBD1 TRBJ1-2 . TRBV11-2 TGTGCCAGCAGGCTAGGGGGCAGGGACTATGGCTACACCTTC CASRLGGRDYGYTF
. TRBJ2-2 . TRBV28 TGTGCCAGCAGTCTACCTCGGGTCACCGGGGAGCTGTTTTTT CASSLPRVTGELFF
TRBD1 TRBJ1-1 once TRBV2 TGTGCCAGCATCGACAGGGTACTACAGAACACTGAAGCTTTCTTT CASIDRVLQNTEAFF
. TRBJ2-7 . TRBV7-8 TGTGCCAGCAGCTTACCGAGACAGGTCCCCTACGAGCAGTACTTC CASSLPRQVPYEQYF
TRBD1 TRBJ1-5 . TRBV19 TGTGCCAGTAGTATAGGACAGGGGTCCGTGCCCCAGCATTTT CASSIGQGSVPQHF
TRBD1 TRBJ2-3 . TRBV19 TGTGCCAGTAGTATGGACAGGGGGCCCACAGATACGCAGTATTTT CASSMDRGPTDTQYF
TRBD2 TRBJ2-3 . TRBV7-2 TGTGCCAGCAGCTTAGTCGGGCGGGAGATCTACACAGATACGCAGTATTTT CASSLVGREIYTDTQYF
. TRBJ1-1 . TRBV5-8 TGTGCCAGCAGCTTGGGGGGGGTGGACGCTTTCTTT CASSLGGVDAFF
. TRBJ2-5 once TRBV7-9 TGTGCCAGCAACCAGGATTTACAGGAGACCCAGTACTTC CASNQDLQETQYF